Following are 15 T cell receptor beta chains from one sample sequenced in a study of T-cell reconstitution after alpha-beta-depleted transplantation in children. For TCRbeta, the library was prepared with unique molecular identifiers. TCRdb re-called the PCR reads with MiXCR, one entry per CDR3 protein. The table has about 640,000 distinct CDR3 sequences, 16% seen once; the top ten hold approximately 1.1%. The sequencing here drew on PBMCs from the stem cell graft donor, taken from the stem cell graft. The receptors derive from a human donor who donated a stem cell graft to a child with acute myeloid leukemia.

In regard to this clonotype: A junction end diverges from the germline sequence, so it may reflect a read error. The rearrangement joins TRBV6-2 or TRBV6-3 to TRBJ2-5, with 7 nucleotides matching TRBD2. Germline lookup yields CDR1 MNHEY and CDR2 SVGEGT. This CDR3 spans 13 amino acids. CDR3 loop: CASGYGGQETQYF. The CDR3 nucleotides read TGTGCCAGCGGTTACGGGGGGCAAGAGACCCAGTACTTC.

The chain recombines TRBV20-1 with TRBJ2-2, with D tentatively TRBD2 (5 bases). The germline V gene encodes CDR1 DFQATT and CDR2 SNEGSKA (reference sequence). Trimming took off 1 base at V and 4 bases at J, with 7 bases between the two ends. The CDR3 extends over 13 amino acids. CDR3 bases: TGCAGTGCTAGAGCAGGACTCACCGGGGAGCTGTTTTTT. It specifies CSARAGLTGELFF.

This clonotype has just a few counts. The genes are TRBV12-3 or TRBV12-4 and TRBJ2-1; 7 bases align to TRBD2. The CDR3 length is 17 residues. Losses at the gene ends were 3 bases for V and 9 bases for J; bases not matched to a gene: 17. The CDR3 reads CASSFSLNSGPLGEQFF. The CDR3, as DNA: TGTGCCAGCAGTTTCTCGCTGAATAGCGGGCCCTTGGGTGAGCAGTTCTTC.

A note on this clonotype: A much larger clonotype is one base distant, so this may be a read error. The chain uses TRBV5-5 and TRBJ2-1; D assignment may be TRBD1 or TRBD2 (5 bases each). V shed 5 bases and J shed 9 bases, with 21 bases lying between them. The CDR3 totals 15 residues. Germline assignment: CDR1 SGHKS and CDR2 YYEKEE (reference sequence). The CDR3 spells CASSYRGRGLVEQFF. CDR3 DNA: TGTGCCAGCAGTTATCGGGGCCGCGGTTTAGTTGAGCAGTTCTTC.

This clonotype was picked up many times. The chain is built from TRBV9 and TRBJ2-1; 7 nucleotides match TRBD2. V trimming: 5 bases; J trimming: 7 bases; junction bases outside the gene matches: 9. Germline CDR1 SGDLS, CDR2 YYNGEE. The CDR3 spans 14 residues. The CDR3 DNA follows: TGTGCCAGCAGTCTGACTAGCAGCCGGAATGAGCAGTTCTTC. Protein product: CASSLTSSRNEQFF.

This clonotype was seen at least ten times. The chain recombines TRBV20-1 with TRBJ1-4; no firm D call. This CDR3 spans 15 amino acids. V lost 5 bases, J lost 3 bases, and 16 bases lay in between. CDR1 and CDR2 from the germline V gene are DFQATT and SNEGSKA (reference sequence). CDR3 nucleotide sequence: TGCAGTGCTGAATCTTACGGGCTGTCTAATGAAAAACTGTTTTTT. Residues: CSAESYGLSNEKLFF.

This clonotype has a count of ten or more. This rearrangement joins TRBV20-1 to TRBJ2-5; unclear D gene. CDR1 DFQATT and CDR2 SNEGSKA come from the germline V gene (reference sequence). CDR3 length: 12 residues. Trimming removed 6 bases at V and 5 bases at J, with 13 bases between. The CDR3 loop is CSAPLGFETQYF. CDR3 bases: TGCAGTGCCCCCTTGGGTTTCGAGACCCAGTACTTC.

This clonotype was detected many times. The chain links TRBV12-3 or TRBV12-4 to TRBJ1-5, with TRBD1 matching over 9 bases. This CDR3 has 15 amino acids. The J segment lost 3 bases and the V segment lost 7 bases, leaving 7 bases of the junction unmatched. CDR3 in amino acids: CASTSDRGTNQPQHF. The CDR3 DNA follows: TGTGCCAGCACTTCGGACAGGGGCACCAATCAGCCCCAGCATTTT.

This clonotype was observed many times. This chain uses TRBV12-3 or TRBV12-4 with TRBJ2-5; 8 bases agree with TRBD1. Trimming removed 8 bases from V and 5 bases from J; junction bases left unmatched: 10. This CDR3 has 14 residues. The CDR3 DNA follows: TGTGCCAGCCGACCTCAGGGGGCGCCGGAGACCCAGTACTTC. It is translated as CASRPQGAPETQYF.

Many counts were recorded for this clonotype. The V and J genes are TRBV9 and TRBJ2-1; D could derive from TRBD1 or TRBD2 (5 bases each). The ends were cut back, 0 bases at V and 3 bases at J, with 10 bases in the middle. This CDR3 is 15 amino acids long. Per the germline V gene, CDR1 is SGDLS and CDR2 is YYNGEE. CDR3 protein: CASSVGGEGYNEQFF. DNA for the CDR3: TGTGCCAGCAGCGTAGGAGGGGAAGGCTACAATGAGCAGTTCTTC.

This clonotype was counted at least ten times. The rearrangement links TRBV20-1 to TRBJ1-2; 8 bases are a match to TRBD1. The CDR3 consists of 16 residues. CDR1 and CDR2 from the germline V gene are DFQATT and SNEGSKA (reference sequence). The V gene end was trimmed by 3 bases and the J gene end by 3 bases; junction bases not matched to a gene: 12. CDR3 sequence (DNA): TGCAGTGCTAGTCGCTCAGGGGGCAACGGCGACTATGGCTACACCTTC. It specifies CSASRSGGNGDYGYTF.

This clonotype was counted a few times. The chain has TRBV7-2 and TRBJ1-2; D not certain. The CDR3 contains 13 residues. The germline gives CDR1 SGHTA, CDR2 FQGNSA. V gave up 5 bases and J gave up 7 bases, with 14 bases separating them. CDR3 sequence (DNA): TGTGCCAGCAGCCCACCAAACAACCCTGGCTACACCTTC. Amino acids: CASSPPNNPGYTF.

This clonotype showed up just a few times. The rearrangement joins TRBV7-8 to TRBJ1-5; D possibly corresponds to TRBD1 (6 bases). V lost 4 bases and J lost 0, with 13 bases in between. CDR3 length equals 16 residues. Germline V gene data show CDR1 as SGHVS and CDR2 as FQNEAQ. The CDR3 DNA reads TGTGCCAGCAGCTCCCTGGACAGCTATAGCAATCAGCCCCAGCATTTT. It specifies CASSSLDSYSNQPQHF.

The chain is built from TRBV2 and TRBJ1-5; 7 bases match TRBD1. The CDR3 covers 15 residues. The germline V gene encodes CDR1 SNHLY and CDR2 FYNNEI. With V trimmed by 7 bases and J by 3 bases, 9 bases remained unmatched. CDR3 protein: CASTDRTGNNQPQHF. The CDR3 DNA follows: TGTGCCAGCACAGACCGGACAGGCAACAATCAGCCCCAGCATTTT.

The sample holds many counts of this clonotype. In DNA, the CDR3 is TGCAGTGCTAGAGATTGGAAGGGAGGCTCTGGAAACACCATATATTTT. Translating gives CSARDWKGGSGNTIYF. The chain uses TRBV20-1 and TRBJ1-3; D gene ambiguous. Germline V lookup: CDR1 DFQATT, CDR2 SNEGSKA (reference sequence). CDR3 length equals 16 residues. Between the trimmed V and J ends, which lost 0 bases and 0 bases, there was a span of 12 bases.